Sequencing of this T cell receptor (beta chain) was carried out in a study of blood T cell repertoires in COVID-19. Study background: The United States, Italy and Spain provided the acute and convalescent COVID-19 samples. T cells, B-cell-depleted T cells, or PBMCs provided the cDNA or gDNA that served as material.

Assay used: immunoSEQ multiplex PCR; TCRdb lists only in-frame clones, some missing. The sample yields 200,000 to 250,000 clones, around 83% seen once. Germline assignment: CDR1 LGHDT and CDR2 YNNKEL (reference sequence). This CDR3 is 15 amino acids long. The J segment lost 2 bases and the V segment lost 2 bases, leaving 2 bases of the junction unmatched. The source material was PBMCs or T cells enriched from blood (not recorded which). This receptor was identified in a woman in her forties with acute COVID-19. J is TRBJ1-3 and V is TRBV3-1 (or the pseudogene TRBV3-2); the match to TRBD1 covers 8 bases. The CDR3 DNA follows: TGTGCCAGCAGCCAACGGGGACAGGCTGGAAACACCATATATTTT. This codes for CASSQRGQAGNTIYF.